This entry is about one T cell receptor beta chain. No cognate antigen has been identified for it. No quality values exist for individual bases; no much larger clone is one base distant. The sample is drawn from a study of OX40 agonist ivuxolimab in advanced cancers. Concerning the study at large: The costimulatory receptor OX40 (CD134) was targeted by ivuxolimab, a fully human IgG2 agonistic monoclonal antibody. Intravenous ivuxolimab was administered to patients every 2 weeks at six dose levels: 0.01, 0.1, 0.3, 1.5, 3 and 10 mg/kg. Of the approximately 50 dose-escalation patients, hepatocellular carcinoma was present in around 20, melanoma in approximately 15, renal cell carcinoma in 9 and head and neck cancer in 9. A male proportion of around 81% and a mean age of 60 years, ranging from about 20 to 79, were recorded for the dose-escalation cohort. Patients were allowed to have had prior anti-PD-1, anti-PD-L1 or anti-CTLA-4 therapy, and approximately 40% of the dose-escalation patients had previously received checkpoint inhibitors. Partial responses occurred in three dose-escalation patients, of whom one had hepatocellular carcinoma and two had cutaneous melanoma. Peripheral TCRbeta sequencing aimed to test whether ivuxolimab altered TCR sequence diversity and caused clonal T-cell expansion. The paper covers the monotherapy dose-escalation part of the phase I ivuxolimab trial, which included N ≈ 50 patients. The paper's findings and limits, for the study overall: In partial responders in the 0.1-3.0 mg/kg groups, normalized peripheral clonal expansion was found to be among the lowest, especially among CD8+ T cells. Which antigens the clonally expanded peripheral T cells were specific for was not determined. Clonal expansion of both CD4+ and CD8+ blood T cells was observed from baseline to week 6 at doses 0.1 to 3.0 mg/kg. Low levels of normalized T-cell clonal expansion were also seen in some nonresponding patients. After ivuxolimab, CD8+ T cells had more expanded clones than CD4+ T cells on average.

Patients with a history of autoimmune disease or receiving systemic immunosuppression were excluded from the trial. Peripheral blood for TCR sequencing was collected from all dose cohorts at baseline, on cycle 4 day 1, and on cycle 7 day 1. Samples came from an open-label, multicenter, first-in-human phase I dose-escalation trial of ivuxolimab. Adults with locally advanced or metastatic melanoma, renal cell carcinoma, hepatocellular carcinoma or head and neck squamous cell carcinoma were enrolled in the trial. Before TCR sequencing, CD4+ T cells and CD8+ T cells were sorted from peripheral blood as separate populations. There are 15 amino acids in the CDR3, from cysteine to phenylalanine inclusive. Only CDR3 DNA is held: 45 bases, read in frame from base 1. CDR1 SEHNR and CDR2 FQNEAQ were looked up in the germline V gene (reference sequence). The germline V end is reduced by 2 bases and the J end by 7 bases; junction bases left unmatched: 5.

Genomic DNA was extracted from sorted cells for sequencing of the TCRbeta CDR3 region. The immunoSEQ Assay was used to sequence the TCRbeta CDR3 regions. In its TCRdb copy, this immuneACCESS table keeps in-frame sequences only and misses some clones. Where compared with another copy, unresolved V genes explain less than half of these, and the others have no known cause. A total of approximately 90,000 clones appear in this sample, roughly nine tenths of them only once. Jointly, the top ten make up 8.7% of the sample. The sequence was obtained from an adult with an advanced solid tumor such as melanoma, head and neck, liver or kidney cancer. Material: CD4+ or CD8+ T cells sorted from blood, obtained in a trial of the OX40 agonist ivuxolimab. The receptor chain draws on TRBV7-9 and TRBJ2-1, with 10 junctional bases fitting TRBD2. The DNA sequence follows: TGTGCCAGCAGCTTAAGGGTAGCGGGAGGTAATGAGCAGTTCTTC. Its translation is CASSLRVAGGNEQFF.